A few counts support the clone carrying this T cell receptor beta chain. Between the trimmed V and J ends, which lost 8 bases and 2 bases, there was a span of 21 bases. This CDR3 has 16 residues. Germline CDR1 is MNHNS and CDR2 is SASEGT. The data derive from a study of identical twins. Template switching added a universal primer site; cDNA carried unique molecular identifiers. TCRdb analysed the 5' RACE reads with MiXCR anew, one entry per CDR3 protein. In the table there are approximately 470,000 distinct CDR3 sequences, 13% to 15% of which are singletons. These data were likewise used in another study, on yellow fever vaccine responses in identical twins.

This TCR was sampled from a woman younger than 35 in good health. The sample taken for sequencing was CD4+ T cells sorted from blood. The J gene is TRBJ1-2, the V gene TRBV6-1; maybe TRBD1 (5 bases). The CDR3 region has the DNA TGTGCCAGCTCTCCAGGGAGAACTGGACTCAACTATGGCTACACCTTC. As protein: CASSPGRTGLNYGYTF.